This T cell receptor beta chain was found in a study of blood T cell repertoires in COVID-19. Using immunoSEQ multiplex PCR, the repertoire was profiled, and TCRdb retains in-frame clones only, with some absent. The table includes 90,000 to 120,000 clones, around 82% detected once. Germline V gene lookup returns CDR1 GTSNPN and CDR2 SVGIG (reference sequence). CDR3 length equals 13 residues. Trimming took 5 bases from V and 1 from J, leaving 9 bases between them. This receptor was obtained from a human donor in a cohort sampled during active COVID-19. This sequence joins TRBV30 and TRBJ1-3; D might be TRBD1 (6 bases). Sequencing used peripheral blood. The CDR3 nucleotides are TGTGCCTGGCTACAGGGTTCTGGAAACACCATATATTTT. Its protein is CAWLQGSGNTIYF.